This TCR beta chain was profiled in a study of human thymus T cells. The study's findings and limits: It looked as if thymic and blood repertoires used V and J genes in a biased way.

CDR1 SQVTM and CDR2 ANQGSEA come from the germline V gene. J gave up 8 bases and V 7 bases, and 10 bases lay outside the gene matches. This CDR3 spans 13 amino acids. Note on this clone: Its specificity is unknown.

Thymus tissue for the work was resected from patients undergoing corrective heart surgery. Donors were healthy Finnish babies undergoing corrective operations for congenital heart defects. The method was immunoSEQ multiplex PCR; TCRdb's version includes in-frame clones alone and lacks a portion of them. The sample has some 130,000 clones; over 85% are singletons. The chain joins TRBV29-1 to TRBJ1-1; 10 positions match TRBD1. This receptor was obtained from a boy younger than two with a congenital heart defect but otherwise immunologically healthy. Sequenced input: thymus tissue. CDR3 DNA sequence: TGCAGCGCCCTCTCGGACAGGGGGAGGGAAGCTTTCTTT. Amino acids: CSALSDRGREAFF.